This T cell receptor beta chain was recorded in a study of T cells after yellow fever vaccination. Turning to the study itself: Fractions low in cell number were prepared with SMART-Seq v4 Ultra Low Input.

The CDR3 consists of 15 residues. Germline CDR1 reads SGHTS; CDR2 reads YDEGEE. V lost 4 bases and J 7 bases, leaving 15 bases between the germline ends. This clonotype was counted between two and nine times. Its target is unknown. By 5'RACE template switching, TCR cDNA was produced, with a universal primer site and UMIs added in the process. TCRdb itself ran the 5' RACE reads through MiXCR, one entry per CDR3 protein. The data show 510,000 or so distinct CDR3 sequences, with approximately 21% seen just once and more than 13% held by the top ten. Study findings and constraints: Abundant contaminating clonotypes from the bulk population could appear in FACS-sorted repertoires. Few clonotypes appeared in both CD4 and CD8 compartments.

The TCR was taken from a young man who received the YFV17D yellow fever vaccine. The V call is TRBV5-8, the J call TRBJ1-6; D is perhaps TRBD1 (6 bases). This specimen was PBMCs, taken 15 days after the yellow fever booster vaccination. In DNA, the CDR3 is TGTGCCAGCAGCCGGGGGACAACCTGGAATTCACCCCTCCACTTT. It translates to CASSRGTTWNSPLHF. Filled out from reference TRBV5-8 and TRBJ1-6, the complete variable domain reads EAGVTQSPTHLIKTRGQQATLRCSPISGHTSVYWYQQALGLGLQFLLWYDEGEERNRGNFPPRFSGRQFPNYSSELNVNALELEDSALYLCASSRGTTWNSPLHFGNGTRLTVT.